This TCR beta chain was observed in a study of breast tumors, draining lymph nodes, adjacent tissues. TCRdb reanalysed the multiplex PCR reads using MiXCR and keeps one entry per CDR3 protein. The repertoire includes approximately 140,000 distinct CDR3 sequences, about 31% of them detected once, and about 2.5% sits in the top ten. Whole-study results and caveats: The lymph node origin of tumor T cells was framed as consistent with a hypothesis, not demonstrated. Tumor repertoires ranked between lymph nodes and nontumor tissue in diversity, with V and J gene preferences.

Germline CDR1 and CDR2: LGHDT and YNNKEL (reference sequence). J lost 3 bases, V lost 3 bases, and 1 base had no gene match. The CDR3 length is 14 residues. The sample holds many counts of this clonotype. What it recognizes is unknown. Samples came from axillary lymph nodes draining the breast cancer. The sequence was obtained from a female donor with breast cancer. Some clones in this sample may be carry-over from other donors' samples. Sequenced material: axillary lymph node tissue. V gene TRBV3-1 combines with J gene TRBJ1-4; 7 nucleotides agree with TRBD1. CDR3 DNA sequence: TGTGCCAGCAGCCACGGGACAGCTAATGAAAAACTGTTTTTT. This encodes CASSHGTANEKLFF.